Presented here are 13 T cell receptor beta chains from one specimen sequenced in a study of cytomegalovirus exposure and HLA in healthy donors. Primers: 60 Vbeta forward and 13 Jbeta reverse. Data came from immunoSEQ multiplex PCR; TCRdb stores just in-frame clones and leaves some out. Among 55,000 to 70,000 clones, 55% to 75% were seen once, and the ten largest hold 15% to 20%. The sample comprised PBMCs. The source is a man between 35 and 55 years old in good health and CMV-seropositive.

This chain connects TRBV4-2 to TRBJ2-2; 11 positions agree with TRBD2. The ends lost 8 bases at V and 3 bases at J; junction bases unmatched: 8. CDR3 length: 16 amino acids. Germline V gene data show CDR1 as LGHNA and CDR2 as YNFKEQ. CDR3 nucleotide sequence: TGTGCCAGCGGCAACTTAGCGGGAGGGGACACCGGGGAGCTGTTTTTT. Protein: CASGNLAGGDTGELFF.

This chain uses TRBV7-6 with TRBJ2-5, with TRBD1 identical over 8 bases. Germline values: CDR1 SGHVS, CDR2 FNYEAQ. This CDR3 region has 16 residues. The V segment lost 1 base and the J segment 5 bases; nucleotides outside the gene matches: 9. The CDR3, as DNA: TGTGCCAGCAGCTTAGTTCAGGCAGGGGGCCACGAGACCCAGTACTTC. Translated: CASSLVQAGGHETQYF.

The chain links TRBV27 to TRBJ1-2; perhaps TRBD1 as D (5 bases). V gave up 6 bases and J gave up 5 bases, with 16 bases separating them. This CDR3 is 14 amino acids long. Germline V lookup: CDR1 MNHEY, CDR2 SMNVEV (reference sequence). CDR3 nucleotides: TGTGCCAGCAGCCTACGCGGACAAGTATATGGCTACACCTTC. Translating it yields CASSLRGQVYGYTF.

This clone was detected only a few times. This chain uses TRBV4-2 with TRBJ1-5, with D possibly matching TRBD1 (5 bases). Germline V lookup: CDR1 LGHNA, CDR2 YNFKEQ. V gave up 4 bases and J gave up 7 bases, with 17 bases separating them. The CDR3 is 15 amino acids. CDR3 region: CASSPEVGTDQPQHF. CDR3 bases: TGTGCCAGCAGCCCCGAAGTAGGGACTGACCAGCCCCAGCATTTT.

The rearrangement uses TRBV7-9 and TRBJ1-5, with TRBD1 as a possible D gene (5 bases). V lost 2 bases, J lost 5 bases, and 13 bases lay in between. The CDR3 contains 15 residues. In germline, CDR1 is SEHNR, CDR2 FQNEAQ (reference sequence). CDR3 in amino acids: CASSLSGGGDQPQHF. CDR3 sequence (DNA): TGTGCCAGCAGCTTAAGCGGGGGAGGCGATCAGCCCCAGCATTTT.

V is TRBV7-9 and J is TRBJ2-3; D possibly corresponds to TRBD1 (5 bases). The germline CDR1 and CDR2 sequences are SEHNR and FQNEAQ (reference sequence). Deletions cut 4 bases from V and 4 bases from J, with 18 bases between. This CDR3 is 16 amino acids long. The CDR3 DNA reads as TGTGCCAGCAGCTCGACAGACTCCGACCCCCCAGATACGCAGTATTTT. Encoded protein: CASSSTDSDPPDTQYF. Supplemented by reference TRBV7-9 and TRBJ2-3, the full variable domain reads DTGVSQNPRHKITKRGQNVTFRCDPISEHNRLYWYRQTLGQGPEFLTYFQNEAQLEKSRLLSDRFSAERPKGSFSTLEIQRTEQGDSAMYLCASSSTDSDPPDTQYFGPGTRLTVL.

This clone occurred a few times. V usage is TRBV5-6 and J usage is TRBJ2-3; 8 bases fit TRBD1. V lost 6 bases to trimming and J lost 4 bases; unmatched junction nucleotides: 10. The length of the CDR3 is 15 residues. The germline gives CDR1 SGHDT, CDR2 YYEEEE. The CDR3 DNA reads TGTGCCAGCAACCAAATAGGACAGGGACCAGATACGCAGTATTTT. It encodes CASNQIGQGPDTQYF.

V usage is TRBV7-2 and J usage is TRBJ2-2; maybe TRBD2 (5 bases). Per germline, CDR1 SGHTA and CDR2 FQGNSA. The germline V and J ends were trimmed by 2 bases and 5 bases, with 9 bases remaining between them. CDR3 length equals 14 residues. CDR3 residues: CASSLTRRTGELFF. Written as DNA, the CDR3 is TGTGCCAGCAGCTTAACTAGGCGGACCGGGGAGCTGTTTTTT.

The CDR3 here is CASSVVGGPNYGYTF. The DNA for the CDR3 is TGTGCCAGCAGTGTAGTAGGGGGACCTAACTATGGCTACACCTTC. The gene calls are TRBV2 and TRBJ1-2; tentative D call: TRBD1 (6 bases). This CDR3 has 15 amino acids. Germline CDR1 reads SNHLY; CDR2 reads FYNNEI. V lost 4 bases, J lost 0 bases, and 12 bases lay in between.

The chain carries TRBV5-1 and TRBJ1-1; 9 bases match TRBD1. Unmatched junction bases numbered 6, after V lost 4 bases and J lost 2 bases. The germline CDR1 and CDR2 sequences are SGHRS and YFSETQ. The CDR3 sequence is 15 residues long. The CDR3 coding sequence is TGCGCCAGCAGCACGGGACAGGGCTATAACACTGAAGCTTTCTTT. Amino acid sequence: CASSTGQGYNTEAFF.

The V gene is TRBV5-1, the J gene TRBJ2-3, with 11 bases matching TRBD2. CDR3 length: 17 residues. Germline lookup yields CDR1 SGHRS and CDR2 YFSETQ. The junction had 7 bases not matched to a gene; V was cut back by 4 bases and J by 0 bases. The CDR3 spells CASSPPTSGASTDTQYF. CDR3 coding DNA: TGCGCCAGCAGCCCTCCGACTAGCGGGGCTAGCACAGATACGCAGTATTTT.

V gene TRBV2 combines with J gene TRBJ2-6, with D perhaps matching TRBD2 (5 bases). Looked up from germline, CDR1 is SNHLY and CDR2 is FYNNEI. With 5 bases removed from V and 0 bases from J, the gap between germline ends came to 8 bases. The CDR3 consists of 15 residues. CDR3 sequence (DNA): TGTGCCAGCAGTTCAGGACTCTCTGGGGCCAACGTCCTGACTTTC. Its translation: CASSSGLSGANVLTF.

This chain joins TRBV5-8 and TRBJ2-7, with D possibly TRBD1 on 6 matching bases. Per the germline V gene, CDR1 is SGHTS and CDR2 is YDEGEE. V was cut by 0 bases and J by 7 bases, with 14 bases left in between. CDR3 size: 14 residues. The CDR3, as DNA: TGTGCCAGCAGCTTGGGGCAGGGGATGAGTGAGCAGTACTTC. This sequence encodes CASSLGQGMSEQYF. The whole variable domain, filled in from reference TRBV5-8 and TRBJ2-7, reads EAGVTQSPTHLIKTRGQQATLRCSPISGHTSVYWYQQALGLGLQFLLWYDEGEERNRGNFPPRFSGRQFPNYSSELNVNALELEDSALYLCASSLGQGMSEQYFGPGTRLTVT.